One and the same sample provided the 7 T cell receptor beta chains below, sequenced in a study of identical twins. TCRdb itself ran the 5' RACE reads through MiXCR, one entry per CDR3 protein. Of a few hundred thousand distinct CDR3 sequences detected, approximately 18% appear once; the ten largest clones hold roughly 12%. The sequenced sample was naive T cells sorted from blood. These receptors originate from a man over 45 in good health.

This clonotype was counted only a few times. The rearrangement joins TRBV20-1 to TRBJ2-5; D might be TRBD2 (5 bases). V was shortened by 1 base and J by 5 bases, with 11 bases between the two germline ends. The CDR3 is 13 amino acids. CDR1 is DFQATT, CDR2 SNEGSKA, per germline (reference sequence). The CDR3 DNA is TGCAGTGCTAGAGGTCTAGCATTGGAGACCCAGTACTTC. Translated: CSARGLALETQYF.

The chain carries TRBV12-3 or TRBV12-4 and TRBJ2-7, with D possibly being TRBD2 (6 bases). The CDR3 covers 17 residues. V was pared by 1 base and J by 0 bases, with 16 bases between. In nucleotides, the CDR3 is TGTGCCAGCAGTTTAGGGGTCGCGGGACGCAGCTCCTACGAGCAGTACTTC. Amino acids: CASSLGVAGRSSYEQYF.

The genes are TRBV9 and TRBJ2-1; D is uncertain. The length of the CDR3 is 14 residues. V lost 0 bases to trimming and J lost 6 bases, with 10 bases between them. Germline V gives CDR1 SGDLS, CDR2 YYNGEE. CDR3 residues: CASSVVVGPNEQFF. The DNA for the CDR3 is TGTGCCAGCAGCGTAGTAGTAGGGCCCAATGAGCAGTTCTTC.

The table lists this clonotype with many counts. The chain recombines TRBV27 with TRBJ1-1; no definite D call. CDR3 length: 13 amino acids. Trimming left V 0 bases short and J 0 bases short, with 2 bases between. Per the germline V gene, CDR1 is MNHEY and CDR2 is SMNVEV (reference sequence). The CDR3 region has the DNA TGTGCCAGCAGTTTATCGCTGAACACTGAAGCTTTCTTT. This sequence encodes CASSLSLNTEAFF.

This clonotype was observed a few times. The chain combines TRBV29-1 with TRBJ2-1; perhaps TRBD1 as D (5 bases). Germline CDR1 reads SQVTM; CDR2 reads ANQGSEA. The V end lost 6 bases, the J end lost 0 bases, and 15 bases lay between the germline ends. The length of the CDR3 is 15 residues. This chain's CDR3 is CSVDIGGHSYNEQFF. The CDR3 bases are TGCAGCGTGGACATTGGCGGACACTCCTACAATGAGCAGTTCTTC.

This clonotype was recorded many times. This chain joins TRBV5-5 and TRBJ1-5, with a tentative D call TRBD1 (5 bases). V was pared by 0 bases and J by 6 bases, with 10 bases between. Germline CDR1 reads SGHKS; CDR2 reads YYEKEE (reference sequence). The CDR3 has 14 residues. The CDR3 loop reads CASSLGGSSQPQHF. The CDR3, as DNA: TGTGCCAGCAGCTTGGGGGGGTCAAGTCAGCCCCAGCATTTT.

This clonotype was found many times. This chain connects TRBV4-2 to TRBJ1-1; 8 nucleotides match TRBD1. Germline CDR1 and CDR2: LGHNA and YNFKEQ. This CDR3 contains 18 residues. With V trimmed by 0 bases and J by 0 bases, 9 bases remained unmatched. The CDR3 DNA sequence: TGTGCCAGCAGCCAAGAAGTCATCAGGGGGCGCCTGAACACTGAAGCTTTCTTT. This sequence encodes CASSQEVIRGRLNTEAFF.